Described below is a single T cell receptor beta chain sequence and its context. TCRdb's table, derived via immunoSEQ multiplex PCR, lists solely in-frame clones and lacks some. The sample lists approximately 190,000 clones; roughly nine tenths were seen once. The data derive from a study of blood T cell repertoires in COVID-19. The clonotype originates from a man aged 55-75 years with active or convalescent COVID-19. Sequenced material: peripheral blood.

The CDR3 nucleotides read TGTGCCAGCAGCTTGGGGGGACTGCTCTCCTACGAGCAGTACTTC. Translating it yields CASSLGGLLSYEQYF. This sequence joins TRBV5-4 and TRBJ2-7, with D perhaps TRBD2 (6 bases). Germline assignment: CDR1 SGHNT and CDR2 YYREEE (reference sequence). CDR3 length: 15 residues. V lost 0 bases and J 0 bases, leaving 10 bases between the germline ends.